The rows below give T cell receptor beta chains drawn from one sample of a study of vaccination and CD4 T cells after COVID-19. TCRdb reanalysed the PCR reads using MiXCR and keeps one entry per CDR3 protein. The sample consists of approximately 16,000 distinct CDR3 sequences, approximately 40% of them appearing once. No antigen has been assigned to these receptors. Sequencing was done on a sample of CD4+ T cells from blood, cultured in vitro. The receptors were gathered from a human donor who had recovered from COVID-19. CDR3s include the opening cysteine and the closing phenylalanine or tryptophan. The order of the fields is CDR3 protein, CDR3 DNA, V gene, J gene, D gene, clone size. D genes are given only for firm matches. Where a row states a size, it is once, few, many or the class of an expanded clone; other rows omit it.

cdr3_aa: CASSSRDRGQRYGYTF
cdr3_nt: TGTGCCAGCAGCTCACGGGACAGGGGGCAACGGTATGGCTACACCTTC
v_call: TRBV5-4
j_call: TRBJ1-2
d_call: TRBD1
clone_size: NA

cdr3_aa: CASSEGGKNTEAFF
cdr3_nt: TGTGCCAGCAGTGAGGGGGGGAAGAACACTGAAGCTTTCTTT
v_call: TRBV2
j_call: TRBJ1-1
d_call: NA
clone_size: NA

cdr3_aa: CASSIAGAGNQPQHF
cdr3_nt: TGTGCCAGTAGTATAGCGGGGGCGGGCAATCAGCCCCAGCATTTT
v_call: TRBV19
j_call: TRBJ1-5
d_call: NA
clone_size: few

cdr3_aa: CASSQSEPYEQYF
cdr3_nt: TGTGCCAGCAGCCAAAGCGAGCCCTACGAGCAGTACTTC
v_call: TRBV6-1
j_call: TRBJ2-7
d_call: NA
clone_size: few

cdr3_aa: CASSQGQGKNIQYF
cdr3_nt: TGTGCCAGCAGCCAGGGACAGGGAAAAAACATTCAGTACTTC
v_call: TRBV6-9
j_call: TRBJ2-4
d_call: TRBD1
clone_size: NA

cdr3_aa: CASRQEGNSPLHF
cdr3_nt: TGTGCCAGCCGACAGGAGGGGAATTCACCCCTCCACTTT
v_call: TRBV6-1
j_call: TRBJ1-6
d_call: NA
clone_size: medium-sized

cdr3_aa: CASSSTGTANEKLFF
cdr3_nt: TGTGCCAGCAGTTCGACCGGGACAGCTAATGAAAAACTGTTTTTT
v_call: TRBV28
j_call: TRBJ1-4
d_call: TRBD1
clone_size: NA

cdr3_aa: CASSQELGTGRYF
cdr3_nt: TGTGCCAGCAGCCAAGAACTAGGGACAGGGAGGTACTTC
v_call: TRBV14
j_call: TRBJ2-7
d_call: TRBD1
clone_size: NA

cdr3_aa: CASSPDRTNYGYTF
cdr3_nt: TGTGCCAGCTCACCGGACAGGACAAACTATGGCTACACCTTC
v_call: TRBV18
j_call: TRBJ1-2
d_call: TRBD1
clone_size: NA

cdr3_aa: CSAAIKRADTQYF
cdr3_nt: TGCAGTGCTGCGATCAAGCGCGCGGATACGCAGTATTTT
v_call: TRBV20-1
j_call: TRBJ2-3
d_call: NA
clone_size: few

cdr3_aa: CSAKKSRGRGADTQYF
cdr3_nt: TGCAGTGCTAAGAAGTCACGCGGGAGGGGTGCAGATACGCAGTATTTT
v_call: TRBV20-1
j_call: TRBJ2-3
d_call: TRBD2
clone_size: NA

cdr3_aa: CSIMKSGNSYNEQFF
cdr3_nt: TGCAGTATAATGAAAAGCGGAAACTCCTACAATGAGCAGTTCTTC
v_call: TRBV20-1
j_call: TRBJ2-1
d_call: NA
clone_size: NA

cdr3_aa: CASSQGGGRLEKTQYF
cdr3_nt: TGTGCCAGCAGCCAGGGTGGGGGGCGGCTCGAGAAGACCCAGTACTTC
v_call: TRBV3-1
j_call: TRBJ2-5
d_call: NA
clone_size: NA

cdr3_aa: CSARALGPVNEQFF
cdr3_nt: TGCAGTGCTAGGGCCCTAGGACCAGTCAATGAGCAGTTCTTC
v_call: TRBV20-1
j_call: TRBJ2-1
d_call: NA
clone_size: NA

cdr3_aa: CSARVTNTDTQYF
cdr3_nt: TGCAGTGCTAGAGTCACAAACACAGATACGCAGTATTTT
v_call: TRBV20-1
j_call: TRBJ2-3
d_call: NA
clone_size: few

cdr3_aa: CASSFSDSGANVLTF
cdr3_nt: TGTGCCAGCAGCTTTAGCGACTCTGGGGCCAACGTCCTGACTTTC
v_call: TRBV11-2
j_call: TRBJ2-6
d_call: NA
clone_size: NA

cdr3_aa: CAIPPGLQGADTQYF
cdr3_nt: TGTGCCATCCCTCCTGGACTACAAGGGGCAGATACGCAGTATTTT
v_call: TRBV10-3
j_call: TRBJ2-3
d_call: NA
clone_size: few

cdr3_aa: CASSELGQGWANVLTF
cdr3_nt: TGTGCCAGCAGTGAACTGGGGCAGGGCTGGGCCAACGTCCTGACTTTC
v_call: TRBV6-1
j_call: TRBJ2-6
d_call: NA
clone_size: NA

cdr3_aa: CASRLGFQETQYF
cdr3_nt: TGTGCCAGCAGACTAGGGTTCCAAGAGACCCAGTACTTC
v_call: TRBV7-9
j_call: TRBJ2-5
d_call: NA
clone_size: few

cdr3_aa: CASRQRAEPQETQYF
cdr3_nt: TGTGCCAGCAGACAAAGGGCAGAACCGCAAGAGACCCAGTACTTC
v_call: TRBV7-8
j_call: TRBJ2-5
d_call: NA
clone_size: NA

cdr3_aa: CATSRALQGLQETQYF
cdr3_nt: TGTGCCACCAGCAGAGCGCTCCAGGGCCTCCAAGAGACCCAGTACTTC
v_call: TRBV15
j_call: TRBJ2-5
d_call: NA
clone_size: NA

cdr3_aa: CATSDSGTSGSQAQYF
cdr3_nt: TGTGCCACCAGTGATTCCGGGACTAGCGGGTCCCAAGCCCAGTACTTC
v_call: TRBV24-1
j_call: TRBJ2-5
d_call: TRBD2
clone_size: medium-sized

cdr3_aa: CASSLDRGLGYGYTF
cdr3_nt: TGTGCCAGCAGCCTAGACAGGGGGCTTGGCTATGGCTACACCTTC
v_call: TRBV9
j_call: TRBJ1-2
d_call: TRBD1
clone_size: NA

cdr3_aa: CASSEQTGGADTQYF
cdr3_nt: TGTGCCAGCAGTGAGCAGACAGGGGGCGCAGATACGCAGTATTTT
v_call: TRBV6-4
j_call: TRBJ2-3
d_call: TRBD1
clone_size: few

cdr3_aa: CASSPLFGAGQETQYF
cdr3_nt: TGTGCCAGCTCACCACTCTTTGGGGCAGGGCAAGAGACCCAGTACTTC
v_call: TRBV18
j_call: TRBJ2-5
d_call: NA
clone_size: NA

cdr3_aa: CASSRGGTSGFQETQYF
cdr3_nt: TGTGCCAGTAGTAGAGGGGGGACTAGCGGATTCCAAGAGACCCAGTACTTC
v_call: TRBV19
j_call: TRBJ2-5
d_call: TRBD2
clone_size: once

cdr3_aa: CASTRDISNEQFF
cdr3_nt: TGTGCCAGCACTAGGGACATAAGCAATGAGCAGTTCTTC
v_call: TRBV2
j_call: TRBJ2-1
d_call: NA
clone_size: few

cdr3_aa: CASVRGRMSSPLHF
cdr3_nt: TGTGCCAGCGTTAGAGGCAGGATGAGTTCACCCCTCCACTTT
v_call: TRBV28
j_call: TRBJ1-6
d_call: NA
clone_size: NA

cdr3_aa: CSARDLAGVEETQYF
cdr3_nt: TGCAGTGCTAGAGATCTAGCGGGAGTGGAGGAGACCCAGTACTTC
v_call: TRBV20-1
j_call: TRBJ2-5
d_call: TRBD2
clone_size: few

cdr3_aa: CASTPGQGSYGYTF
cdr3_nt: TGTGCCAGCACCCCGGGACAGGGATCTTATGGCTACACCTTC
v_call: TRBV5-6
j_call: TRBJ1-2
d_call: TRBD1
clone_size: NA

cdr3_aa: CASSLRSQGGSGPQHF
cdr3_nt: TGTGCCAGCAGTTTAAGGTCACAGGGGGGTTCAGGGCCCCAGCATTTT
v_call: TRBV27
j_call: TRBJ1-5
d_call: TRBD1
clone_size: few

cdr3_aa: CASSFQETQYF
cdr3_nt: TGTGCCAGCAGTTTTCAAGAGACCCAGTACTTC
v_call: TRBV2
j_call: TRBJ2-5
d_call: NA
clone_size: few

cdr3_aa: CASSEAGQITYGYTF
cdr3_nt: TGTGCCAGCAGTGAAGCGGGGCAGATCACGTATGGCTACACCTTC
v_call: TRBV6-1
j_call: TRBJ1-2
d_call: NA
clone_size: NA

cdr3_aa: CASSRSYNEQFF
cdr3_nt: TGTGCCAGCAGTCGGTCCTACAATGAGCAGTTCTTC
v_call: TRBV27
j_call: TRBJ2-1
d_call: NA
clone_size: NA

cdr3_aa: CSARVGIVGSYNSPLHF
cdr3_nt: TGCAGTGCTAGAGTGGGTATTGTGGGCTCCTATAATTCACCCCTCCACTTT
v_call: TRBV20-1
j_call: TRBJ1-6
d_call: NA
clone_size: medium-sized

cdr3_aa: CAISDRVEQPQHF
cdr3_nt: TGTGCCATCAGTGACAGGGTCGAGCAGCCCCAGCATTTT
v_call: TRBV10-3
j_call: TRBJ1-5
d_call: NA
clone_size: few

cdr3_aa: CASSIGSLNQPQHF
cdr3_nt: TGTGCCAGTAGTATTGGCAGTCTCAATCAGCCCCAGCATTTT
v_call: TRBV19
j_call: TRBJ1-5
d_call: NA
clone_size: NA

cdr3_aa: CIAGQGINGYTF
cdr3_nt: TGTATAGCGGGACAGGGAATAAATGGCTACACCTTC
v_call: TRBV30
j_call: TRBJ1-2
d_call: TRBD1
clone_size: NA

cdr3_aa: CSARNGRVNTEAFF
cdr3_nt: TGCAGTGCTAGAAACGGGCGGGTGAACACTGAAGCTTTCTTT
v_call: TRBV20-1
j_call: TRBJ1-1
d_call: NA
clone_size: NA

cdr3_aa: CASSLASETQYF
cdr3_nt: TGTGCCAGCAGCTTAGCGTCCGAGACCCAGTACTTC
v_call: TRBV7-2
j_call: TRBJ2-5
d_call: NA
clone_size: NA

cdr3_aa: CASSLGLAVYNEQFF
cdr3_nt: TGTGCCAGCAGCTTAGGACTAGCGGTATACAATGAGCAGTTCTTC
v_call: TRBV7-3
j_call: TRBJ2-1
d_call: TRBD2
clone_size: few

cdr3_aa: CASSGRTSGRIYEQYF
cdr3_nt: TGTGCCAGCAGTGGACGGACTAGCGGGAGAATATACGAGCAGTACTTC
v_call: TRBV6-1
j_call: TRBJ2-7
d_call: TRBD2
clone_size: NA

cdr3_aa: CASSFDRGAQYF
cdr3_nt: TGTGCCAGCAGTTTTGATCGGGGAGCCCAGTACTTC
v_call: TRBV12-3/TRBV12-4
j_call: TRBJ2-5
d_call: NA
clone_size: few

cdr3_aa: CASRWGGQELVGEQYF
cdr3_nt: TGCGCCAGCAGGTGGGGTGGGCAGGAACTAGTAGGCGAGCAGTACTTC
v_call: TRBV10-2
j_call: TRBJ2-7
d_call: NA
clone_size: NA

cdr3_aa: CASSDSRGGDTGELFF
cdr3_nt: TGTGCCAGCAGTGACTCGAGAGGGGGCGACACCGGGGAGCTGTTTTTT
v_call: TRBV6-4
j_call: TRBJ2-2
d_call: TRBD1
clone_size: NA

cdr3_aa: CSARGDYNSPLHF
cdr3_nt: TGCAGTGCGAGGGGGGATTATAATTCACCCCTCCACTTT
v_call: TRBV20-1
j_call: TRBJ1-6
d_call: NA
clone_size: few